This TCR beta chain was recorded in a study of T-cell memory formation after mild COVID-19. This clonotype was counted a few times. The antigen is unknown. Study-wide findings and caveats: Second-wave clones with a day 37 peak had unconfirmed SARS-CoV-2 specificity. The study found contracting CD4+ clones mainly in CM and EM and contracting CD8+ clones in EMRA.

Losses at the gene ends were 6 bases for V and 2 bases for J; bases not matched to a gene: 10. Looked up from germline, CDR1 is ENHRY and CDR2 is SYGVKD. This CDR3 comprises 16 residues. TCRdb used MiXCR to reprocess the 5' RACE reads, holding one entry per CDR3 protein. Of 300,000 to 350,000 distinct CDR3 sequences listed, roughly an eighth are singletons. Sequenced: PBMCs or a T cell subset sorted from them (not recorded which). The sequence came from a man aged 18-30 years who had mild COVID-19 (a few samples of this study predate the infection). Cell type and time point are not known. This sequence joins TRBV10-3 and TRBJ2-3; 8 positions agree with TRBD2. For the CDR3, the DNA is TGTGCCATCAGAAGTAGCGGGGTGATTGTCACAGATACGCAGTATTTT. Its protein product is CAIRSSGVIVTDTQYF.